This T cell receptor (beta chain) was identified in a study of blood T cells in healthy people across ages. In the study overall: Template switching caught about one barcoded beta molecule for each two T cells. Findings and limits, study-wide: It was not known whether donors were CMV positive (a possible confounder of expanded clonotype changes).

There were healthy Caucasian individuals from Russia, aged roughly 6 to 90, serving as donors. Each sample had at least 6 million PBMCs isolated. This clonotype has just a few counts. What it recognizes is unknown. A second roughly 6 to 11 cycle PCR used barcoded and J-beta primers. TCRdb re-called the 5' RACE reads with MiXCR, one entry per CDR3 protein. Here the sample spans almost 1 million distinct CDR3 sequences, just over 50% being singletons. The ends lost 7 bases at V and 6 bases at J; junction bases unmatched: 11. Germline V gene lookup returns CDR1 MNHEY and CDR2 SMNVEV (reference sequence). The CDR3 consists of 16 residues.

The V and J genes are TRBV27 and TRBJ2-7; 14 bases match TRBD2. The sample comprised blood. The origin of this receptor is a woman aged 60-75 years in good health. CDR3 amino acids: CASTDRTSGRYSEQYF. The CDR3 DNA sequence: TGTGCCAGCACTGATAGGACTAGCGGGAGGTATAGCGAGCAGTACTTC.